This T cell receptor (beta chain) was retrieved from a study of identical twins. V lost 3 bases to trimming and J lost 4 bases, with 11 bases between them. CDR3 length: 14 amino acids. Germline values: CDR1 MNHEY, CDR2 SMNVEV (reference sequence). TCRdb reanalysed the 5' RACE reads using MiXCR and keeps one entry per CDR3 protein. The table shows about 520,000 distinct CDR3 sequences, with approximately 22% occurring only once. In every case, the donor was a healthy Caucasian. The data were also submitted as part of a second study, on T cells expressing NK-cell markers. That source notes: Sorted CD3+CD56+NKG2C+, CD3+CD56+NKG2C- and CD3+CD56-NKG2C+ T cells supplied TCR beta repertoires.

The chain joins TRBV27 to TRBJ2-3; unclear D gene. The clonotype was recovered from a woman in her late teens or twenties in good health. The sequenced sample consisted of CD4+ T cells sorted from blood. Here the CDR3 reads CASSFRPPPDTQYF. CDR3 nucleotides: TGTGCCAGCAGTTTTCGGCCGCCACCAGATACGCAGTATTTT.